The 3 T cell receptor beta chains below come from one sample, sequenced in a study of siplizumab effects on memory and regulatory T cells. Sequenced by immunoSEQ multiplex PCR; TCRdb stores in-frame clones only, minus some. This sample has approximately 120,000 clones, with about 91% found just once. Sequencing was done on a sample of Tregs sorted from blood. Receptors were obtained from a human donor in good health.

This chain joins TRBV5-1 and TRBJ1-3; D ambiguous. Deletions cut 9 bases from V and 0 bases from J, with 10 bases between. Germline CDR1 reads SGHRS; CDR2 reads YFSETQ. The CDR3 consists of 13 residues. Here the CDR3 reads CATAPSSGNTIYF. CDR3 sequence (DNA): TGCGCCACCGCGCCTAGCTCTGGAAACACCATATATTTT.

The chain links TRBV6-5 to TRBJ2-7; D is unclear. In germline, CDR1 is MNHEY, CDR2 SVGAGI. The CDR3 sequence is 14 residues long. Between the trimmed V and J ends, which lost 2 bases and 0 bases, there was a span of 8 bases. The CDR3 reads CASSYLHSSYEQYF. CDR3 DNA sequence: TGTGCCAGCAGTTACCTCCATAGCTCCTACGAGCAGTACTTC.

The chain is built from TRBV5-1 and TRBJ2-5; D not resolved. The CDR3 runs 15 residues. The V end lost 0 bases, the J end lost 4 bases, and 13 bases lay between the germline ends. Per the germline V gene, CDR1 is SGHRS and CDR2 is YFSETQ. The CDR3 is CASSLDGDLTETQYF. The CDR3 DNA sequence: TGCGCCAGCAGCTTGGATGGGGATCTGACAGAGACCCAGTACTTC.